A single sample gave rise to the 5 T cell receptor beta chains below, sequenced in a study of blood T cell repertoires in COVID-19. Clones were read by immunoSEQ multiplex PCR, and TCRdb kept only the in-frame ones, dropping some. The table records around 190,000 clones, about 88% of them present only once. Sequenced material: peripheral blood. These receptors originate from a man younger than 30 with active or convalescent COVID-19.

In DNA form, the CDR3 reads TGTGCCAGCAGCGGACTAGCGGTATCCTACAATGAGCAGTTCTTC. Residues: CASSGLAVSYNEQFF. This chain connects TRBV2 to TRBJ2-1, with 10 bases identical to TRBD2. The CDR3 loop spans 15 amino acids. V was pared by 6 bases and J by 1 base, with 3 bases of the junction left unmatched. Germline-derived CDR1 and CDR2 are SNHLY and FYNNEI.

V usage is TRBV7-9 and J usage is TRBJ2-2; 7 bases map to TRBD2. J gave up 3 bases and V 3 bases, and 7 bases lay outside the gene matches. The CDR3 totals 16 residues. The germline V gene encodes CDR1 SEHNR and CDR2 FQNEAQ (reference sequence). The CDR3 region has the DNA TGTGCCAGCAGCTTGACGCGGGGGTTCGACACCGGGGAGCTGTTTTTT. It specifies CASSLTRGFDTGELFF.

V usage is TRBV10-3 and J usage is TRBJ1-6, with TRBD1 matching over 7 bases. Germline CDR1 ENHRY, CDR2 SYGVKD. The CDR3 runs 13 residues. The V segment lost 3 bases and the J segment 10 bases; nucleotides outside the gene matches: 3. The CDR3 region is CAISEQGSSPLHF. The CDR3 nucleotides read TGTGCCATCAGTGAACAGGGGTCGTCACCCCTCCACTTT.

This chain links TRBV7-9 with TRBJ2-5; a possible D gene is TRBD2 (5 bases). V lost 4 bases and J 5 bases, leaving 23 bases between the germline ends. This CDR3 region has 17 residues. Germline V gene sequence: CDR1 SEHNR, CDR2 FQNEAQ (reference sequence). The CDR3 bases are TGTGCCAGCAGCTCTAGCCCAACCTTGGCGGTTGTGGAGACCCAGTACTTC. This sequence encodes CASSSSPTLAVVETQYF.

This clone appeared a single time. The V gene is TRBV30, the J gene TRBJ2-3; D uncertain. Germline lookup yields CDR1 GTSNPN and CDR2 SVGIG (reference sequence). Trimming cost V 0 bases and J 0 bases, with 10 bases left between them. This CDR3 has 15 residues. Here the CDR3 reads CAWSVPGYSTDTQYF. CDR3 sequence (DNA): TGTGCCTGGAGTGTACCCGGGTACAGCACAGATACGCAGTATTTT.